This TCR beta chain was recovered during a study of identical twins. Study results and limitations: Models, which agreed with sharing between unrelated individuals, nonetheless underestimated the out-of-frame TCR alpha sharing seen in monozygotic twins. Conclusions came from cross-sectional statistical analysis, not from following the same donors.

A remark on this clonotype: Its matching antigen is unknown.

Unique molecular identifiers were present on cDNA, and template switching added a universal primer site. Each CDR3 protein gets one entry after TCRdb re-called the 5' RACE reads with MiXCR. The sample lists about 690,000 distinct CDR3 sequences, 5.5% to 6.5% seen once, with approximately 1.6% in the top ten. V was clipped by 6 bases and J by 4 bases; unmatched bases: 6. This CDR3 has 13 residues. Germline assignment: CDR1 DFQATT and CDR2 SNEGSKA (reference sequence). The chain employs TRBV20-1 and TRBJ2-4; 7 nucleotides align to TRBD1. This receptor was obtained from a man younger than 30 in good health. Sequenced input: naive T cells sorted from blood. The CDR3 sequence is CSAEPGQKNIQYF. In DNA, the CDR3 is TGCAGTGCCGAACCGGGACAGAAAAACATTCAGTACTTC.